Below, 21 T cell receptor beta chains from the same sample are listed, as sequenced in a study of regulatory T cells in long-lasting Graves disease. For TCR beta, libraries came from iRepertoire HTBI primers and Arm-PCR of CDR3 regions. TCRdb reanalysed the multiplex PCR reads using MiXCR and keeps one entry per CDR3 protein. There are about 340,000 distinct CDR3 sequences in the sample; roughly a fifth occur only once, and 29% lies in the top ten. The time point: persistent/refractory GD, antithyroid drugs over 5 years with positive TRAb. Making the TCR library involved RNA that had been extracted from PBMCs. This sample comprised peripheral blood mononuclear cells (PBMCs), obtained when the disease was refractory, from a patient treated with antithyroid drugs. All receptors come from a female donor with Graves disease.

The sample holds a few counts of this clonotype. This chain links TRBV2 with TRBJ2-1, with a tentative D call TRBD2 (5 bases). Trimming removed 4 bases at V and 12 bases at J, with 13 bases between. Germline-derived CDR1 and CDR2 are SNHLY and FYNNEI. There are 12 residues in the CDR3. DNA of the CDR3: TGTGCCAGCAGTGTTAGGCTAGCCCGGCAGTTCTTC. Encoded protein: CASSVRLARQFF.

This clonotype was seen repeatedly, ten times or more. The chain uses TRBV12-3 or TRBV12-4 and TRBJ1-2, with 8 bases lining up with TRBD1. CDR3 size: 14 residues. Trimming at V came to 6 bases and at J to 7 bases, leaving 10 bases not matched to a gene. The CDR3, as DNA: TGTGCCAGCAGCCGGGGACAGGCCCCGACTGGCTACACCTTC. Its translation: CASSRGQAPTGYTF.

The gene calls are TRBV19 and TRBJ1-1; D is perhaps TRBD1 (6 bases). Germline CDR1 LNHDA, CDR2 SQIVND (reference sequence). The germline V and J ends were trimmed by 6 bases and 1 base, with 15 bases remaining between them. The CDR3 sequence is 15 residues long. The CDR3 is CASRRDRSENTEAFF. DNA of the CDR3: TGTGCCAGTAGGAGAGACAGGTCTGAGAACACTGAAGCTTTCTTT.

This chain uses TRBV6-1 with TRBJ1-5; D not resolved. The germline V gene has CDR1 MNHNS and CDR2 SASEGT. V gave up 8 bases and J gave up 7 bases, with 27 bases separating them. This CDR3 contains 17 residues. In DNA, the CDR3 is TGTGCCAGCTCTTTTTACTTATCATCACAGTCCGGGCAGCCCCAGCATTTT. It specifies CASSFYLSSQSGQPQHF.

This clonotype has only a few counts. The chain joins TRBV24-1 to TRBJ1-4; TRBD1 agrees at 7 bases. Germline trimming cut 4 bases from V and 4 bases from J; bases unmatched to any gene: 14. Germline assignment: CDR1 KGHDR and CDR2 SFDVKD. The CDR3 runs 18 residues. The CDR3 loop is CATSDLTGPTALNEKLFF. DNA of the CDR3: TGTGCCACCAGTGACTTGACAGGGCCTACCGCCCTTAATGAAAAACTGTTTTTT.

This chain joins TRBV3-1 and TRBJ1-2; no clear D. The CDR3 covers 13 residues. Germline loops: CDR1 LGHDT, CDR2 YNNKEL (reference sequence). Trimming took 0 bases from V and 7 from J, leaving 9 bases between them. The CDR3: CASSQERVRGYTF. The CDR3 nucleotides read TGTGCCAGCAGCCAAGAGAGGGTTCGTGGCTACACCTTC.

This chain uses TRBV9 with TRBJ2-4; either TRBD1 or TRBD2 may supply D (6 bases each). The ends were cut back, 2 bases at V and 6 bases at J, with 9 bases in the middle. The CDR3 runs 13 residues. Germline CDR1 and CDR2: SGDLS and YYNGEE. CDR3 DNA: TGTGCCAGCAGCGTCGGGGGCGGAAACATTCAGTACTTC. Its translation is CASSVGGGNIQYF.

The CDR3 DNA sequence: TGCGCCAGCAGCTTGTTTGTAGCGGGGCTTAACAATGAGCAGTTCTTC. Translated: CASSLFVAGLNNEQFF. This chain uses TRBV5-1 with TRBJ2-1, with TRBD2 matching over 8 bases. V lost 1 base and J lost 5; bases outside the gene matches: 8. Germline V gene data show CDR1 as SGHRS and CDR2 as YFSETQ. This CDR3 has 16 residues.

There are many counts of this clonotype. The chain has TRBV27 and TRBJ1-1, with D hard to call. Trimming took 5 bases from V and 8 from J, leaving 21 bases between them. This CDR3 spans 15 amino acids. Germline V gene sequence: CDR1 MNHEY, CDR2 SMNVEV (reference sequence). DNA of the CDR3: TGTGCCAGCAGTCTTGAGAAGCGGGCCGAGAGGGAAGCTTTCTTT. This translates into CASSLEKRAEREAFF.

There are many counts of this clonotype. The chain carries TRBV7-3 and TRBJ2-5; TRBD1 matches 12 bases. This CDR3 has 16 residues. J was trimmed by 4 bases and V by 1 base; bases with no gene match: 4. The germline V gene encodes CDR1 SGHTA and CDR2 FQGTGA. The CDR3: CASSLIGTGGLETQYF. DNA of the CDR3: TGTGCCAGCAGCTTAATAGGGACAGGGGGCTTAGAGACCCAGTACTTC. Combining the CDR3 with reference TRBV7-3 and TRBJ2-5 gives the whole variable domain GAGVSQTPSNKVTEKGKYVELRCDPISGHTALYWYRQSLGQGPEFLIYFQGTGAADDSGLPNDRFFAVRPEGSVSTLKIQRTERGDSAVYLCASSLIGTGGLETQYFGPGTRLLVL.

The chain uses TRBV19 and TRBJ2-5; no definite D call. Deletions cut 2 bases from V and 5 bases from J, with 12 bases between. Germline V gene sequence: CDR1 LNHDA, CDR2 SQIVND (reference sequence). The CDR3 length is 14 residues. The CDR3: CASSISGYGETQYF. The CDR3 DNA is TGTGCCAGTAGTATATCTGGGTACGGGGAGACCCAGTACTTC.

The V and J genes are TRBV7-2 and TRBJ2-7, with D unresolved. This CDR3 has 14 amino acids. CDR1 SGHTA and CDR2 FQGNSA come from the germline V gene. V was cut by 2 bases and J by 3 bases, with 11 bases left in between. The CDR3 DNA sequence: TGTGCCAGCAGCTTACCCACCGTGGGCTACGAGCAGTACTTC. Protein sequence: CASSLPTVGYEQYF.

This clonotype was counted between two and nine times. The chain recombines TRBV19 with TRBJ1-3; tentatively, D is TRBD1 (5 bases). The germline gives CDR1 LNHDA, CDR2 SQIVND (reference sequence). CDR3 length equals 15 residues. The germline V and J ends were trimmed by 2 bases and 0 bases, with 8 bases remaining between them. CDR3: CASSISTDSGNTIYF. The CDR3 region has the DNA TGTGCCAGTAGTATATCGACAGACTCTGGAAACACCATATATTTT.

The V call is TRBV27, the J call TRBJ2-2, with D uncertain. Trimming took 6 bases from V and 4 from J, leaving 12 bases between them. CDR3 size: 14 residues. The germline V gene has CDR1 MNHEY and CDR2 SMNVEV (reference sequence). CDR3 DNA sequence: TGTGCCAGCAGGAAGAGCCACACCACCGGGGAGCTGTTTTTT. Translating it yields CASRKSHTTGELFF.

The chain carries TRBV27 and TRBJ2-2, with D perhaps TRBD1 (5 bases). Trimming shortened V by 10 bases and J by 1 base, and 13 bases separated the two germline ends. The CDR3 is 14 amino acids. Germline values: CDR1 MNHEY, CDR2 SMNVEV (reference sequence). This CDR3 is CATVARVNTGELFF. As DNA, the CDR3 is TGTGCCACCGTTGCCAGGGTGAACACCGGGGAGCTGTTTTTT.

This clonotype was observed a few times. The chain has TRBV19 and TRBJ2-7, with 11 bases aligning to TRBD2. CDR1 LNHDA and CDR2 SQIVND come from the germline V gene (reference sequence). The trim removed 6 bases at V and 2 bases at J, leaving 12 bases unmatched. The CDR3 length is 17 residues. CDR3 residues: CASRGHTPSGGPYEQYF. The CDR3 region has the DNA TGTGCCAGTAGGGGACACACTCCTAGCGGGGGGCCCTACGAGCAGTACTTC. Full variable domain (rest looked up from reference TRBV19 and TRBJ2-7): DGGITQSPKYLFRKEGQNVTLSCEQNLNHDAMYWYRQDPGQGLRLIYYSQIVNDFQKGDIAEGYSVSREKKESFPLTVTSAQKNPTAFYLCASRGHTPSGGPYEQYFGPGTRLTVT.

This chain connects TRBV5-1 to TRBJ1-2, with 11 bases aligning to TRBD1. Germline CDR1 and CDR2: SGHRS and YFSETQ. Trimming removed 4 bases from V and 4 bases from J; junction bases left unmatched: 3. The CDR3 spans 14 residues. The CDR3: CASSDGQGAYGYTF. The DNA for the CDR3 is TGCGCCAGCAGCGACGGACAGGGGGCCTATGGCTACACCTTC.

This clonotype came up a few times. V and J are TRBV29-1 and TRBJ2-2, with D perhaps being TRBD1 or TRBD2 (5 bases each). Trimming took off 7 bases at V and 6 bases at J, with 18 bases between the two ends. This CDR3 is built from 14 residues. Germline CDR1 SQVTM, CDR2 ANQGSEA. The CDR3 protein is CSAVRDLSPGELFF. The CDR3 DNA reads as TGCAGCGCGGTCCGGGACCTCTCCCCCGGGGAGCTGTTTTTT.

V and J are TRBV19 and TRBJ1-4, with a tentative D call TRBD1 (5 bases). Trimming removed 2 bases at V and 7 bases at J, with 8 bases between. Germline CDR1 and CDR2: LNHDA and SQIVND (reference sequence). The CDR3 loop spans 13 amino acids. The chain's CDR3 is CASSILRGEKLFF. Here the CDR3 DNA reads TGTGCCAGTAGTATACTGAGGGGTGAAAAACTGTTTTTT.

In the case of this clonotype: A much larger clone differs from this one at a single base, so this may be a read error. CDR3 sequence (DNA): TGTGCCAGCAGCGCCAACAGGGGCTGGGAGGGGACCCAGTACTTC. Translated, it gives CASSANRGWEGTQYF. The chain links TRBV28 to TRBJ2-5; D possibly uses TRBD1 or TRBD2 (7 bases each). With 6 bases removed from V and 7 bases from J, the gap between germline ends came to 21 bases. Germline-derived CDR1 and CDR2 are MDHEN and SYDVKM. This CDR3 is 15 amino acids long.

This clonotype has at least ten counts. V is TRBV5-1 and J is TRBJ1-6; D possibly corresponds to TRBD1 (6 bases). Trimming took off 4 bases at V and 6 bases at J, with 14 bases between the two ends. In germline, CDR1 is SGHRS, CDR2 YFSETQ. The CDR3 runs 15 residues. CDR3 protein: CASSLDTGANSPLHF. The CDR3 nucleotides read TGCGCCAGCAGCCTCGATACGGGGGCTAATTCACCCCTCCACTTT.